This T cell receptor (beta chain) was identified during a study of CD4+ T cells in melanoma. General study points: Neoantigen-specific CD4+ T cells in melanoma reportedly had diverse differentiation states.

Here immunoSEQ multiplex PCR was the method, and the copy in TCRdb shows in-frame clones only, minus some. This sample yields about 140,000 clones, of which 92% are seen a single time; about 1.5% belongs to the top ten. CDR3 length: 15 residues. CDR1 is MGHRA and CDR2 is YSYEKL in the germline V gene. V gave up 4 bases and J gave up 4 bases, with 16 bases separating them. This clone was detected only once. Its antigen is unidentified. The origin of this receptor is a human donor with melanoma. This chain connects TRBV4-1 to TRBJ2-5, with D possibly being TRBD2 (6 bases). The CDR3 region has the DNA TGCGCCAGCAGCCCGACTAGGTCCCAGAGAGAGACCCAGTACTTC. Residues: CASSPTRSQRETQYF.